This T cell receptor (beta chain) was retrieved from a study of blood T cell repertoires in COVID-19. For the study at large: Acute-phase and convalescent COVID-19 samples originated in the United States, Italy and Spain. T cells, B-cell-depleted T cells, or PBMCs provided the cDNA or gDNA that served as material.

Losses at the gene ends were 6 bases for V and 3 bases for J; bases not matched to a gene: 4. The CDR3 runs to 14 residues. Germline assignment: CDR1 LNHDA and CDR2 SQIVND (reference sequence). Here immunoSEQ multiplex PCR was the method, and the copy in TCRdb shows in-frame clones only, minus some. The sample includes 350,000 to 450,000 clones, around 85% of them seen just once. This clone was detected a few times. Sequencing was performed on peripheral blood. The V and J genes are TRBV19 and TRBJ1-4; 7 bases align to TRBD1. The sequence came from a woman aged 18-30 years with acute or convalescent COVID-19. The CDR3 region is CASRTTGSNEKLFF. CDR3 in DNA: TGTGCCAGTAGGACGACAGGGTCTAATGAAAAACTGTTTTTT.